This T cell receptor beta chain appears in the sequencing data of a study of cytomegalovirus exposure and HLA in healthy donors. Germline V gives CDR1 SGHVS, CDR2 FQNEAQ. Trimming at V came to 0 bases and at J to 0 bases, leaving 4 bases not matched to a gene. There are 17 residues in the CDR3. Healthy bone marrow donors formed the donor group. As for this clone: What it recognizes is unknown.

Regarding the study as a whole: As was reported, the classifier diagnosed cytomegalovirus status with high specificity and sensitivity.

Both 60 Vbeta primers and 13 Jbeta primers went into the PCR. In the authors' workflow: A follow-up analysis tallied tens of millions of unique TCR beta chains, some 11 million shared. Data came from immunoSEQ multiplex PCR; TCRdb stores just in-frame clones and leaves some out. The D gene and trimming were derived from the DNA, and the V and J assignments and clone size from that table. This table has approximately 70,000 clones, approximately 78% appearing once. The source is a man aged 35 to 55 in good health and CMV-seronegative. The sample taken for sequencing was PBMCs. This chain joins TRBV7-8 and TRBJ2-3, with 9 positions matching TRBD1. The CDR3 region has the DNA TGTGCCAGCAGCTTAGCGGAGACAGGGGGTAGCACAGATACGCAGTATTTT. Residues: CASSLAETGGSTDTQYF.